Reported below is one T cell receptor (beta chain). Looked up from germline, CDR1 is SGHAT and CDR2 is FQNNGV. The CDR3 sequence is 17 residues long. V lost 5 bases and J lost 0; bases outside the gene matches: 12. Using immunoSEQ multiplex PCR, the repertoire was profiled, and TCRdb retains in-frame clones only, with some absent. The table lists about 190,000 clones, almost 90% of them singletons. The data belong to a study of blood T cell repertoires in COVID-19. Study-wide background: The United States, Italy and Spain supplied acute and convalescent COVID-19 samples.

The chain is built from TRBV11-2 and TRBJ2-7, with TRBD2 identical over 8 bases. Sample: peripheral blood. The sequence was obtained from a man in his fifties with acute or convalescent COVID-19. The CDR3 reads CASSPTTSGLSSYEQYF. CDR3 nucleotide sequence: TGTGCCAGCAGCCCAACCACTAGCGGCTTAAGCTCCTACGAGCAGTACTTC.